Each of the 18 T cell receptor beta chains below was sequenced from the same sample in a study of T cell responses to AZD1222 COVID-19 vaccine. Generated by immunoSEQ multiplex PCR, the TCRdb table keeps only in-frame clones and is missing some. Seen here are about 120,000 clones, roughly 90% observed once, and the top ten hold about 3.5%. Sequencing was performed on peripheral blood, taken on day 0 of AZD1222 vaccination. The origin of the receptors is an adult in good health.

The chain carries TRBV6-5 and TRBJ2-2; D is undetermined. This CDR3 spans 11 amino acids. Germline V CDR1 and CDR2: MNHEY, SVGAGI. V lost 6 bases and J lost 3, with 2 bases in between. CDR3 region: CASRHTGELFF. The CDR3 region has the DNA TGTGCCAGCAGACACACCGGGGAGCTGTTTTTT.

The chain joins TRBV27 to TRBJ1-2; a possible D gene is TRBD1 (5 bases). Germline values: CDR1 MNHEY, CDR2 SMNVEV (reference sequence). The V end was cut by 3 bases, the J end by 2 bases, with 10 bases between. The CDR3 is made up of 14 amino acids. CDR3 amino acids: CASSFWPGNYGYTF. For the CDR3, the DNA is TGTGCCAGCAGTTTTTGGCCAGGGAACTATGGCTACACCTTC.

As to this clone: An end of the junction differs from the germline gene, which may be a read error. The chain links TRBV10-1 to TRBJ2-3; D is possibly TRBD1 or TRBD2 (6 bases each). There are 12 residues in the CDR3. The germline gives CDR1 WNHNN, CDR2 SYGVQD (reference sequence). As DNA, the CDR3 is TGCGCCAGCAGCCTACCTGGGGGGCGTTTGCATTTT. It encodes CASSLPGGRLHF.

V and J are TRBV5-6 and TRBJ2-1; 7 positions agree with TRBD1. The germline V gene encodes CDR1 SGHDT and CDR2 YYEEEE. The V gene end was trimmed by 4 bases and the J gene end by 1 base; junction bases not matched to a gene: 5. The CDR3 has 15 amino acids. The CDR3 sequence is CASSAQGKSYNEQFF. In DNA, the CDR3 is TGTGCCAGCAGCGCACAGGGGAAGTCCTACAATGAGCAGTTCTTC.

Here the CDR3 DNA reads TGTGCCAGCAGCTTAGCCCAGGGGGCGCAGGGCTATGGCTACACCTTC. Translation: CASSLAQGAQGYGYTF. This sequence joins TRBV7-9 and TRBJ1-2, with 8 bases that match TRBD1. CDR1 is SEHNR, CDR2 FQNEAQ, per germline (reference sequence). With 0 bases clipped from V and 4 bases from J, the junction kept 7 bases outside the gene matches. CDR3 length equals 16 residues.

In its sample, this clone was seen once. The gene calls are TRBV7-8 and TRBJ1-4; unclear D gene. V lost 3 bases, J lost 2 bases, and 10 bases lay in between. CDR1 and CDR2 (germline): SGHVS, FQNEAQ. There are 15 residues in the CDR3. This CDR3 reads CASSLGGGTNEKLFF. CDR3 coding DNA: TGTGCCAGCAGCTTGGGTGGAGGGACTAATGAAAAACTGTTTTTT.

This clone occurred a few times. The CDR3 is CASSSLDRDSGNTIYF. The CDR3 DNA follows: TGTGCCAGCAGCAGCTTGGACAGGGACTCTGGAAACACCATATATTTT. The V and J genes are TRBV5-6 and TRBJ1-3; 8 nucleotides match TRBD1. CDR3 size: 16 residues. Losses at the gene ends were 4 bases for V and 0 bases for J; bases not matched to a gene: 6. Germline CDR1 is SGHDT and CDR2 is YYEEEE.

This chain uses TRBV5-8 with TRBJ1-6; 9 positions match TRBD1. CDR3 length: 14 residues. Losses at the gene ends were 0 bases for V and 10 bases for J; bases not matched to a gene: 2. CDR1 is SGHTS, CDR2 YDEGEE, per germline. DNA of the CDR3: TGTGCCAGCAGCTTGGGGACAGGGGTCTCACCCCTCCACTTT. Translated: CASSLGTGVSPLHF.

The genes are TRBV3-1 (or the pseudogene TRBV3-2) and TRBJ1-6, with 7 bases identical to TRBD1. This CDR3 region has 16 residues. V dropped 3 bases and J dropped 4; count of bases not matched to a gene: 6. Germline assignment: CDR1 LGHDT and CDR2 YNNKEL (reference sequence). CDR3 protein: CASSQADRAYNSPLHF. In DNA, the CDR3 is TGTGCCAGCAGCCAGGCAGACAGGGCATATAATTCACCCCTCCACTTT.

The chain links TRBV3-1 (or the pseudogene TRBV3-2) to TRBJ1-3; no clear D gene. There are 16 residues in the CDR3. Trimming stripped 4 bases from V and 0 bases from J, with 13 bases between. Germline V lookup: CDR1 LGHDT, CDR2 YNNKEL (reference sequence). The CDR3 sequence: CASSPTPLSSGNTIYF. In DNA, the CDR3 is TGTGCCAGCAGCCCGACCCCGCTGAGCTCTGGAAACACCATATATTTT.

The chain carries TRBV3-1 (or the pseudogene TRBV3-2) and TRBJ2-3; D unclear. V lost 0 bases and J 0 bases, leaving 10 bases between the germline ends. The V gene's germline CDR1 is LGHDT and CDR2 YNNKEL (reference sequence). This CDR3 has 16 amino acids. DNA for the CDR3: TGTGCCAGCAGCCAAGAGACACCGTATAGCACAGATACGCAGTATTTT. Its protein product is CASSQETPYSTDTQYF.

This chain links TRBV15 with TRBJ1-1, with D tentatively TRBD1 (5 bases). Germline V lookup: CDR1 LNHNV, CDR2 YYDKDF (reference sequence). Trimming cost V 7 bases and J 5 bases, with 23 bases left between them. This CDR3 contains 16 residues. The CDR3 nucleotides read TGTGCCACCACGAAGGGGCAGGCAGGGCACAGAACTGAAGCTTTCTTT. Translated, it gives CATTKGQAGHRTEAFF.

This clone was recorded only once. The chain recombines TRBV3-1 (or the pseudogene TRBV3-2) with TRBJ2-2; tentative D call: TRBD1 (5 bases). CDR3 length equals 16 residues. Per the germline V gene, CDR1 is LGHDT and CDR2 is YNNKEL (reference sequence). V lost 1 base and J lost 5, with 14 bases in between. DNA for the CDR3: TGTGCCAGCAGCCAAGTAGTGGGGCTAAGGACCGGGGAGCTGTTTTTT. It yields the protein CASSQVVGLRTGELFF.

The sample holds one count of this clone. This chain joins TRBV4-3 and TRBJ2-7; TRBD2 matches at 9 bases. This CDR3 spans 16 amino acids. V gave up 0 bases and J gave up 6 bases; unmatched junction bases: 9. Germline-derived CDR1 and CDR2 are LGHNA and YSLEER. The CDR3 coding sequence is TGCGCCAGCAGCCAAGATTTTCGGCGGGGGGGCGCCGAGCAGTACTTC. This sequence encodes CASSQDFRRGGAEQYF.

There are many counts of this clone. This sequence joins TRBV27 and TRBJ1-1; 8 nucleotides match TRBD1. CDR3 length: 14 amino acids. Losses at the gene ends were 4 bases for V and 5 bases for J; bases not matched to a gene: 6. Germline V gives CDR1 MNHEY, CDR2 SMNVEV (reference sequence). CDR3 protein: CASSSQGDFTEAFF. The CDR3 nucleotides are TGTGCCAGCAGTTCACAGGGGGATTTTACTGAAGCTTTCTTT.

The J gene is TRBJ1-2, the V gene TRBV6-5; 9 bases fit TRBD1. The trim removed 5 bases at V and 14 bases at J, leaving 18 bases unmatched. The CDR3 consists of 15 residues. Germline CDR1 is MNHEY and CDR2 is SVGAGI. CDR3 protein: CASSRQGTGSNRGTF. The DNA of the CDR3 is TGTGCCAGCAGTCGCCAGGGGACAGGGAGTAACCGGGGGACCTTC.

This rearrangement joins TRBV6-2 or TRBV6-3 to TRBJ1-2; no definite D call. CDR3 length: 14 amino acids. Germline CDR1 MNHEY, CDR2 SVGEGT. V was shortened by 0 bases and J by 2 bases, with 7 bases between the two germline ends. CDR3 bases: TGTGCCAGCAGTTACTCGGGTTCAAACTATGGCTACACCTTC. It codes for CASSYSGSNYGYTF.

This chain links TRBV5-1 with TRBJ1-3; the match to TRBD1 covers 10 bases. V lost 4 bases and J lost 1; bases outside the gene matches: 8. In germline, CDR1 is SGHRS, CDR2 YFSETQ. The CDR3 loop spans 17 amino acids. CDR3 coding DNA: TGCGCCAGCAGCCTCCGGACAGGGGGTTATTCTGGAAACACCATATATTTT. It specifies CASSLRTGGYSGNTIYF.